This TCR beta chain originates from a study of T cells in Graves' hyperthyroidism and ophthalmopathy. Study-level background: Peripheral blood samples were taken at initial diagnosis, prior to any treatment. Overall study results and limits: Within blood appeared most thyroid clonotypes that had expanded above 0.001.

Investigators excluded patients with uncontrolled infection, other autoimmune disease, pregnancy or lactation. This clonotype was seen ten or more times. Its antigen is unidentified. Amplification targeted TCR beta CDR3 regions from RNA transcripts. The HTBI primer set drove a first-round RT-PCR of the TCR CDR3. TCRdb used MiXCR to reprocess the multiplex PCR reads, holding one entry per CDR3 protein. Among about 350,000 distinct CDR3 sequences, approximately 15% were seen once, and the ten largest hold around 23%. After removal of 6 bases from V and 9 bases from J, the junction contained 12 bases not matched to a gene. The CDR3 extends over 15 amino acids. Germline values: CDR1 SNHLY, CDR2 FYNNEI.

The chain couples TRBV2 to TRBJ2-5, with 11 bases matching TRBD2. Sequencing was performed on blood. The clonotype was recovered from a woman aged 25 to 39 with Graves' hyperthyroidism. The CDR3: CASRPGTSGRGAQYF. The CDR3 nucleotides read TGTGCCAGCAGACCCGGGACTAGCGGCCGAGGGGCCCAGTACTTC.